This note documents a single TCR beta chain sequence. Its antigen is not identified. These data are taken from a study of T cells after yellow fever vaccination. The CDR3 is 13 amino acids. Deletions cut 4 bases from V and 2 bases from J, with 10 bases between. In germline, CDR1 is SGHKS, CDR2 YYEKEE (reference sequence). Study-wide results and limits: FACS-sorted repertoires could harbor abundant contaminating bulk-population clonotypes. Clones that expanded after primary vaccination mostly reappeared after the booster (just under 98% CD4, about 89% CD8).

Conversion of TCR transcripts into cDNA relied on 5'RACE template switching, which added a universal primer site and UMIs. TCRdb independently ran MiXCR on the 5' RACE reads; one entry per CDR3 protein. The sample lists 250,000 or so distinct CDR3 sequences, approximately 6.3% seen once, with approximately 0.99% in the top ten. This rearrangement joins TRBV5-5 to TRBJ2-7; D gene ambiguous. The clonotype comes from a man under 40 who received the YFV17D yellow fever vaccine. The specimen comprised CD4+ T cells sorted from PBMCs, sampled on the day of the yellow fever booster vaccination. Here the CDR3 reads CASSIVLPYEQYF. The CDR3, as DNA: TGTGCCAGCAGCATTGTGCTCCCCTACGAGCAGTACTTC.